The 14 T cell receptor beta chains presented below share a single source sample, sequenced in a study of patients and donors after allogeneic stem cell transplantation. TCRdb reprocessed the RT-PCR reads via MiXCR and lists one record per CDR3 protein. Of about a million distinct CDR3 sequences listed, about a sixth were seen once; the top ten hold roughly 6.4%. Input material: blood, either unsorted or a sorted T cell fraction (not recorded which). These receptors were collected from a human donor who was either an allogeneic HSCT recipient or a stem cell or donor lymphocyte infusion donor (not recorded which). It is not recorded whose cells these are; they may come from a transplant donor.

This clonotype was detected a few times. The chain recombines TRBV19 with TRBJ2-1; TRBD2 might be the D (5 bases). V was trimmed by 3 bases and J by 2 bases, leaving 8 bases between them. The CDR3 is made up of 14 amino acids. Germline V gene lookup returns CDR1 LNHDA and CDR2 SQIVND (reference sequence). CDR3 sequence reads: CASSILATYNEQFF. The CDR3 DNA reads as TGTGCCAGTAGTATCCTAGCCACCTACAATGAGCAGTTCTTC. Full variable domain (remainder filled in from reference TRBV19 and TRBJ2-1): DGGITQSPKYLFRKEGQNVTLSCEQNLNHDAMYWYRQDPGQGLRLIYYSQIVNDFQKGDIAEGYSVSREKKESFPLTVTSAQKNPTAFYLCASSILATYNEQFFGPGTRLTVL.

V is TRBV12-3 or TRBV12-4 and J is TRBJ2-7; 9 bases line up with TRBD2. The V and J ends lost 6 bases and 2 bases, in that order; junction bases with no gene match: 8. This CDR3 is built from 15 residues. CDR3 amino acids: CASSLWSSGTYEQYF. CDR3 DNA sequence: TGTGCCAGCAGCCTCTGGTCTAGCGGGACCTACGAGCAGTACTTC.

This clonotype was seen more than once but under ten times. The CDR3 region is CASTRGGPIGNTIYF. The CDR3 DNA reads TGTGCCAGCACGCGCGGGGGGCCGATTGGAAACACCATATATTTT. The chain couples TRBV9 to TRBJ1-3; D is possibly TRBD1 (6 bases). CDR1 is SGDLS, CDR2 YYNGEE, per germline. V gave up 6 bases and J gave up 3 bases, with 16 bases separating them. The CDR3 length is 15 residues.

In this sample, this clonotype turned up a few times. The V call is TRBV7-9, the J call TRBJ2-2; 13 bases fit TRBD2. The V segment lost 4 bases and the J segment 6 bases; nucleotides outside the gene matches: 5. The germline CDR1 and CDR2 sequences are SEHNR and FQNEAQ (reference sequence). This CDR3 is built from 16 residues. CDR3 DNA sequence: TGTGCCAGCAGCTACACTAGCGGGAGGGGAGCCGGGGAGCTGTTTTTT. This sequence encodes CASSYTSGRGAGELFF.

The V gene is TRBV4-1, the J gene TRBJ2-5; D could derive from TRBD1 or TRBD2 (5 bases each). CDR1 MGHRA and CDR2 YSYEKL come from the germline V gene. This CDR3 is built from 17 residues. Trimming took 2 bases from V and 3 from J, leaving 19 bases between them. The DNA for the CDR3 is TGCGCCAGCAGCCAAAGGTCGGATGGGACGGCCAAAGAGACCCAGTACTTC. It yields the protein CASSQRSDGTAKETQYF.

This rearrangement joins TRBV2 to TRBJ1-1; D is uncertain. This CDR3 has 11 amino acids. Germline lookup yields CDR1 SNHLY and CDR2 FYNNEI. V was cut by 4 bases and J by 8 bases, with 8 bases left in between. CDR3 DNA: TGTGCCAGCAGTGGGGTAAGGGAAGCTTTCTTT. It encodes CASSGVREAFF.

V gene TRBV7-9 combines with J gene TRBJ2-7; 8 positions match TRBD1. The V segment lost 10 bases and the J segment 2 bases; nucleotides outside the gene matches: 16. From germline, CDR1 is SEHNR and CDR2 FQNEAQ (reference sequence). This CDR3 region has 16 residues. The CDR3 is CATTVVTDREAYEQYF. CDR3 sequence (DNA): TGTGCCACCACGGTTGTAACGGACAGGGAGGCCTACGAGCAGTACTTC. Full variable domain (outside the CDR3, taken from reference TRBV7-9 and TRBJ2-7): DTGVSQNPRHKITKRGQNVTFRCDPISEHNRLYWYRQTLGQGPEFLTYFQNEAQLEKSRLLSDRFSAERPKGSFSTLEIQRTEQGDSAMYLCATTVVTDREAYEQYFGPGTRLTVT.

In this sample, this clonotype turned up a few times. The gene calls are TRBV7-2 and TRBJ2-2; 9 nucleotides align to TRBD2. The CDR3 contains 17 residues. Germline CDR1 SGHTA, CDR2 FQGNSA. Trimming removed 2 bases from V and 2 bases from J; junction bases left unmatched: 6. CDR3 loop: CASSLILGLANTGELFF. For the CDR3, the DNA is TGTGCCAGCAGCTTAATTCTGGGACTAGCAAACACCGGGGAGCTGTTTTTT.

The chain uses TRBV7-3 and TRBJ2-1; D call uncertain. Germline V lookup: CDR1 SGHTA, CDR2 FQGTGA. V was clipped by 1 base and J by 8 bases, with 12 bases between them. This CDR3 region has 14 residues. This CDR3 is CASSLIPVTDEQFF. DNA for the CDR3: TGTGCCAGCAGCTTAATTCCCGTCACCGATGAGCAGTTCTTC.

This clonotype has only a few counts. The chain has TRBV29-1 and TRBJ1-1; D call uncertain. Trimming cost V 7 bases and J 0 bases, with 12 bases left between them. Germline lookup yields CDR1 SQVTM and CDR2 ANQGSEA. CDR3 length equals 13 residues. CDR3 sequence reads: CSAVIGMNTEAFF. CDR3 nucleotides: TGCAGCGCTGTAATTGGGATGAACACTGAAGCTTTCTTT.

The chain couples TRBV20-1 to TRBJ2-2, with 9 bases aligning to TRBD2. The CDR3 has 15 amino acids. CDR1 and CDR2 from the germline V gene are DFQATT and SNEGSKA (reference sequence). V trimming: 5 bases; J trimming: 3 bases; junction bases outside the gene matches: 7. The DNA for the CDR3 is TGCAGTGCTGGGGCGGGAGGGCCTTACACCGGGGAGCTGTTTTTT. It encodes CSAGAGGPYTGELFF.

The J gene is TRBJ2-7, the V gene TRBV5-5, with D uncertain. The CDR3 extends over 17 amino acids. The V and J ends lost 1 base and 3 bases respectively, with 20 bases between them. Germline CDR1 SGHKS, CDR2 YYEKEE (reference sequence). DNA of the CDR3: TGTGCCAGCAGCTTGTTGGCACACCACGCACAAATCTACGAGCAGTACTTC. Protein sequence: CASSLLAHHAQIYEQYF.

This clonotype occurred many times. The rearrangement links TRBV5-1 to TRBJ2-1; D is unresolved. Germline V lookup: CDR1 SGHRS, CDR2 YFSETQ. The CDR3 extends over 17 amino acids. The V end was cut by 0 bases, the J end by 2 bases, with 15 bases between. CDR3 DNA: TGCGCCAGCAGCTTGGGCGGCTTGGCGAAGACCTACAATGAGCAGTTCTTC. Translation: CASSLGGLAKTYNEQFF. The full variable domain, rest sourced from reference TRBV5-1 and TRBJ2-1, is KAGVTQTPRYLIKTRGQQVTLSCSPISGHRSVSWYQQTPGQGLQFLFEYFSETQRNKGNFPGRFSGRQFSNSRSEMNVSTLELGDSALYLCASSLGGLAKTYNEQFFGPGTRLTVL.

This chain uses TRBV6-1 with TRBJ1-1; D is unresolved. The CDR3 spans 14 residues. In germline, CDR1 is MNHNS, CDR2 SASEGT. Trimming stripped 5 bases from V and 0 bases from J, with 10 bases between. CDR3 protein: CASSTEFMNTEAFF. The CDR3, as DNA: TGTGCCAGCAGTACGGAGTTCATGAACACTGAAGCTTTCTTT.